This section outlines one T cell receptor beta chain sequence together with its context. Its antigen is as yet unknown. The entry originates in a study of cytomegalovirus exposure and HLA in healthy donors. Whole-study context: The Caucasian-associated ancestry cluster contained 81% of the 300 to 400 genotyped donors.

Healthy bone marrow donors formed the donor group. V gave up 0 bases and J gave up 7 bases, with 4 bases separating them. CDR3 length: 11 residues. Germline V gene data show CDR1 as GTSNPN and CDR2 as SVGIG (reference sequence). Points from the study as a whole: For most TCR beta V segments, an earlier analysis put the productive rate at about 87% or about 30% of the time. In a later analysis, TCR association rates varied by HLA locus: DRB1 most, HLA-C fewest.

The primer mix had 60 Vbeta and 13 Jbeta primers. Clones were sequenced by immunoSEQ multiplex PCR, and TCRdb holds only the in-frame ones, with some missing. The profile shows 92,000 or so clones, roughly 60% of them singletons. The sequenced sample was PBMCs. This sequence originates from a woman aged 50 to 60 in good health and CMV-seropositive. This chain connects TRBV30 to TRBJ1-3; no definite D call. CDR3 coding DNA: TGTGCCTGGAGTGTATCGAACACCATATATTTT. Translating it yields CAWSVSNTIYF.